The source of this TCR beta chain is a study of cytomegalovirus exposure and HLA in healthy donors. The wider study: HLA-typed donors contributed 80 million or so unique TCRs, which were held in an early data release.

Primers: 60 Vbeta forward and 13 Jbeta reverse. Clones were read by immunoSEQ multiplex PCR, and TCRdb kept only the in-frame ones, dropping some. The table shows about 160,000 clones, with roughly 80% occurring only once. Germline V lookup: CDR1 MDHEN, CDR2 SYDVKM. The V segment lost 7 bases and the J segment 2 bases; nucleotides outside the gene matches: 9. This CDR3 is built from 15 residues. This TCR was sampled from a male donor in good health and CMV-seropositive. The chain employs TRBV28 and TRBJ1-1; 8 bases are shared with TRBD1. Source material: PBMCs. The CDR3 spells CASTSFRGRNTEAFF. The CDR3 region has the DNA TGTGCCAGCACCTCTTTCAGGGGGCGTAACACTGAAGCTTTCTTT.